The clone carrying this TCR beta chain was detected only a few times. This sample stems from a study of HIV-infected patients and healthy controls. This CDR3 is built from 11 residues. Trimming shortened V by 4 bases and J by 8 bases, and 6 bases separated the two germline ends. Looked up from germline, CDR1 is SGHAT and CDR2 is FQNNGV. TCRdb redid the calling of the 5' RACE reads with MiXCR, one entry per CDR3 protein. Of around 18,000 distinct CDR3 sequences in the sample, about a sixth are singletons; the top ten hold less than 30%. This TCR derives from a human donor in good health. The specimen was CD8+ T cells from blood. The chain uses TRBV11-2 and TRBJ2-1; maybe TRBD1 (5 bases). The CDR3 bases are TGTGCCAGCAGCTGGGGCCATGAGCAGTTCTTC. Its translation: CASSWGHEQFF.